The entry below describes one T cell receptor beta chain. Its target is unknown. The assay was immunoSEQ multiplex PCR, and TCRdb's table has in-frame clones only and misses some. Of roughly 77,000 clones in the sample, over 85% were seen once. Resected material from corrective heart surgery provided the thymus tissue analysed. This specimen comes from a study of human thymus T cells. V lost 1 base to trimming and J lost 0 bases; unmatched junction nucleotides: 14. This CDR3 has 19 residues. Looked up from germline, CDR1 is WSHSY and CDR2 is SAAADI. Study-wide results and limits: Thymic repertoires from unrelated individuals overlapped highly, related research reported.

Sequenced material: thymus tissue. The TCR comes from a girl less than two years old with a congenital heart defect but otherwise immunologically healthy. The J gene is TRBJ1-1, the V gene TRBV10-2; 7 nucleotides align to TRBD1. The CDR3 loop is CASSEFMTGKDTMNTEAFF. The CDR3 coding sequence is TGCGCCAGCAGTGAGTTTATGACAGGGAAGGATACTATGAACACTGAAGCTTTCTTT.